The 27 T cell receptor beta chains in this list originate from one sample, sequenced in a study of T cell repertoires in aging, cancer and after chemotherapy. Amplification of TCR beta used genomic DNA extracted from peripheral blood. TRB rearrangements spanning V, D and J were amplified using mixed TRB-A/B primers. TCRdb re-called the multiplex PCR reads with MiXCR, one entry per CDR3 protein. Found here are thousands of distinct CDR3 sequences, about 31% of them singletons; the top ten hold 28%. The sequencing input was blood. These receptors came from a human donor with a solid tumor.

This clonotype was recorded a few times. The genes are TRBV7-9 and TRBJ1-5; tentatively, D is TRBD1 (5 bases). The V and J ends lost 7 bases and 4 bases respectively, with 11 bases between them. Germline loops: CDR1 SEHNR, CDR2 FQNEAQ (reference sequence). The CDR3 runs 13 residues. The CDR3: CASTRGGNQPQHF. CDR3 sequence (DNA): TGTGCCAGCACCCGTGGGGGGAATCAGCCCCAGCATTTT.

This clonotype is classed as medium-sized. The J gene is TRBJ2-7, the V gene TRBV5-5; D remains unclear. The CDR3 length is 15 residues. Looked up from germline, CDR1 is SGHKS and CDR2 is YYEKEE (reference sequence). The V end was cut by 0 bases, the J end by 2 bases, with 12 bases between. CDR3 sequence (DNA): TGTGCCAGCAGCTTGGAGGCGACACCCACCTACGAGCAGTACTTC. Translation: CASSLEATPTYEQYF.

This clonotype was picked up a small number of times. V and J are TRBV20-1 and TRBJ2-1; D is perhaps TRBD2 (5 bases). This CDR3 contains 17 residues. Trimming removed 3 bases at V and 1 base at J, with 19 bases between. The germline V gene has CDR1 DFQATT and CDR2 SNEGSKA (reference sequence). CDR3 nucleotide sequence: TGCAGTGCTAGTCGCATCGTAGGGAGATGGTCCTACAATGAGCAGTTCTTC. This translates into CSASRIVGRWSYNEQFF.

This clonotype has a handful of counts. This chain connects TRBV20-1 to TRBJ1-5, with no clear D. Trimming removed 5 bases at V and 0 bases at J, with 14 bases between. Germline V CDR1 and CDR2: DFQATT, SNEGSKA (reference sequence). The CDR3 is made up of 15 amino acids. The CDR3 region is CSARGAGASNQPQHF. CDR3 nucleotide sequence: TGCAGTGCTCGAGGTGCCGGAGCTAGCAATCAGCCCCAGCATTTT.

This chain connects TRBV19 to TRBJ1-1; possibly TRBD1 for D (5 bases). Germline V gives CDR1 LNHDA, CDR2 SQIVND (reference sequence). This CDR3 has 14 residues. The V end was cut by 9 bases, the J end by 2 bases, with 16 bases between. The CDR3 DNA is TGTGCCAGCACACCCCAGACAGCCAACACTGAAGCTTTCTTT. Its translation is CASTPQTANTEAFF.

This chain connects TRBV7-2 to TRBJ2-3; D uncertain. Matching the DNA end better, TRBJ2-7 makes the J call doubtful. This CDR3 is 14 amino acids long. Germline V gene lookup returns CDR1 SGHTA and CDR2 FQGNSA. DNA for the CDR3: TGTGCCAGCAGCTTAGGGCGTTATAGTGATACGCAGTACTTC. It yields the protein CASSLGRYSDTQYF.

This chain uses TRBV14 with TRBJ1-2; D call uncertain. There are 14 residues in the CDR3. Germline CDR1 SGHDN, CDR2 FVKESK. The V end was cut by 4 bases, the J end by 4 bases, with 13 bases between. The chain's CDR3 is CASSLRNTVYGYTF. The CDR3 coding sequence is TGTGCCAGCAGCCTCCGAAACACCGTCTATGGCTACACCTTC.

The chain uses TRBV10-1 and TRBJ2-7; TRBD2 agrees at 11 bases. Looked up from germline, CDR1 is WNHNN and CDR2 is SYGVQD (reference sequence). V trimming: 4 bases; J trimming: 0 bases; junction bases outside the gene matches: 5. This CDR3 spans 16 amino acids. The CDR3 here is CASSAAGTSGSYEQYF. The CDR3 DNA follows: TGCGCCAGCAGTGCGGCCGGGACTAGCGGCTCCTACGAGCAGTACTTC.

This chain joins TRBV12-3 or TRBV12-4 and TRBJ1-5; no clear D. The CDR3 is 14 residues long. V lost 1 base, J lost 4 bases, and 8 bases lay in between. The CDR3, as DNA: TGTGCCAGCAGTTTAGATCAGTTAAATCAGCCCCAGCATTTT. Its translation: CASSLDQLNQPQHF.

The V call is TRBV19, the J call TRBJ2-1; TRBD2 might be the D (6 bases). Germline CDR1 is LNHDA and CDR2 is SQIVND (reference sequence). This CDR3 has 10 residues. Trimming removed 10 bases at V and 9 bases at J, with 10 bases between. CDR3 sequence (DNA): TGTGCCACCTGGGGGGTTGAGCAGTTCTTC. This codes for CATWGVEQFF.

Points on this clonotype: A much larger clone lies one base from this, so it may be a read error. This CDR3 reads CASSYQPGPTYEQYF. The CDR3 DNA is TGTGCCAGCAGCTACCAGCCAGGGCCCACCTACGAGCAGTACTTC. This sequence joins TRBV5-4 and TRBJ2-7, with D perhaps TRBD1 (5 bases). The CDR3 has 15 amino acids. V lost 3 bases, J lost 2 bases, and 15 bases lay in between. CDR1 is SGHNT and CDR2 is YYREEE in the germline V gene (reference sequence).

CDR3 amino acids: CASREGGSGNTIYF. The CDR3 DNA is TGTGCCAGCAGGGAAGGGGGTTCTGGAAACACCATATATTTT. This sequence joins TRBV6-5 and TRBJ1-3; a weak D match, TRBD1 (6 bases). The ends were cut back, 6 bases at V and 1 base at J, with 10 bases in the middle. The CDR3 consists of 14 residues. Germline V gene data show CDR1 as MNHEY and CDR2 as SVGAGI.

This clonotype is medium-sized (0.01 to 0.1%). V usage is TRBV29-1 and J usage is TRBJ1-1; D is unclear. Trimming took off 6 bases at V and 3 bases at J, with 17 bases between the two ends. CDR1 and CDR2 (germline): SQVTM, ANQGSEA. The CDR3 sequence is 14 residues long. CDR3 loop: CSVRGFRTYTEAFF. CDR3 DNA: TGCAGCGTGCGTGGATTCCGTACTTACACTGAAGCTTTCTTT.

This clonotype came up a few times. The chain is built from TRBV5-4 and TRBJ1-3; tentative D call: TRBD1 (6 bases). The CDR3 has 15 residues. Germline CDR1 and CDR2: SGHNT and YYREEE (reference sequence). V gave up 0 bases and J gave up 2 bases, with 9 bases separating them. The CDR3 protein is CASSLAGDPGNTIYF. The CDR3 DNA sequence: TGTGCCAGCAGCTTGGCAGGGGACCCTGGAAACACCATATATTTT.

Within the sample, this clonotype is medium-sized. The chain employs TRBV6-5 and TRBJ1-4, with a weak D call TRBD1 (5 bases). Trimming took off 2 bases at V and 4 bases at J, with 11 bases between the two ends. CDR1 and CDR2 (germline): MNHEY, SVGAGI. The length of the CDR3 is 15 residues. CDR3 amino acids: CASSYQGTVNEKLFF. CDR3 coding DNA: TGTGCCAGCAGTTACCAGGGAACCGTTAATGAAAAACTGTTTTTT.

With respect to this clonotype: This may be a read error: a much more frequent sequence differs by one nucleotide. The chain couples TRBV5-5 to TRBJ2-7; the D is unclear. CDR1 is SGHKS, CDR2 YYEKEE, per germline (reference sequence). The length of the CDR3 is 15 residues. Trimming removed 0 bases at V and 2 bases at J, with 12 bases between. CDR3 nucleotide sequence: TGTGCCAGCAGCTTGGAGGCGACACACACCTACGAGCAGTACTTC. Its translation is CASSLEATHTYEQYF.

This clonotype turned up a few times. The CDR3 protein is CASSEPGLAYNEQFF. CDR3 sequence (DNA): TGTGCCAGCAGTGAACCTGGACTAGCGTACAATGAGCAGTTCTTC. The chain carries TRBV6-1 and TRBJ2-1; 9 positions agree with TRBD2. The trim removed 2 bases at V and 4 bases at J, leaving 3 bases unmatched. CDR3 length: 15 amino acids. The germline V gene has CDR1 MNHNS and CDR2 SASEGT.

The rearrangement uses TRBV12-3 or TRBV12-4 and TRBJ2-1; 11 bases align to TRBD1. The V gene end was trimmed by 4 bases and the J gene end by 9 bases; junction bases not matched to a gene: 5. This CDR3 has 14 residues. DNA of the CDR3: TGTGCCAGCAGTTCCGGACAGGGGGCGAGTGAGCAGTTCTTC. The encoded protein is CASSSGQGASEQFF.

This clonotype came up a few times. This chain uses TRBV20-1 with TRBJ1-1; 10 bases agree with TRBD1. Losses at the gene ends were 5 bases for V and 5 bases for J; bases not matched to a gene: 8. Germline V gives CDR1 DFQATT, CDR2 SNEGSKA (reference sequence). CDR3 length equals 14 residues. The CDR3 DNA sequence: TGCAGTGCTGGTGACAGGGGGCAGGGGACTGAAGCTTTCTTT. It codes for CSAGDRGQGTEAFF.

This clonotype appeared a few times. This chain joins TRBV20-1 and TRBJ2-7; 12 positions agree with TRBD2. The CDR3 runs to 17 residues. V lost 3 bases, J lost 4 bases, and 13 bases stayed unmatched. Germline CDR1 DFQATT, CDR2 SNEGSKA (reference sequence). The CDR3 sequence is CSARDKTGTSGLYEQYF. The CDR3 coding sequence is TGCAGTGCTAGGGACAAGACCGGGACTAGCGGGTTGTACGAGCAGTACTTC.

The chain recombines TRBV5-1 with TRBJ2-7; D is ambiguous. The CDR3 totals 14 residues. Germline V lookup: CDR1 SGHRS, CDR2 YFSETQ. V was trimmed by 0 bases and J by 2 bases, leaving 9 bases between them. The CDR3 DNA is TGCGCCAGCAGCTTGGAAGGCTATACCTACGAGCAGTACTTC. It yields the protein CASSLEGYTYEQYF.

The CDR3: CASSQDRQPNYEQYF. The CDR3 DNA is TGCGCCAGCAGCCAAGATCGCCAGCCAAACTACGAGCAGTACTTC. The chain couples TRBV4-3 to TRBJ2-7; D is undetermined. The V gene's germline CDR1 is LGHNA and CDR2 YSLEER. This CDR3 is 15 amino acids long. V was clipped by 0 bases and J by 3 bases, with 12 bases between them.

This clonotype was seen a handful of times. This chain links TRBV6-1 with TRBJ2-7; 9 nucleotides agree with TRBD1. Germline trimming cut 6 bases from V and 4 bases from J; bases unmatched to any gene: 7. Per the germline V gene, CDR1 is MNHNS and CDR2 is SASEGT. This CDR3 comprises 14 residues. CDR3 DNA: TGTGCCAGCAGGTTTAGGACAGGGGATTACGAGCAGTACTTC. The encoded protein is CASRFRTGDYEQYF.

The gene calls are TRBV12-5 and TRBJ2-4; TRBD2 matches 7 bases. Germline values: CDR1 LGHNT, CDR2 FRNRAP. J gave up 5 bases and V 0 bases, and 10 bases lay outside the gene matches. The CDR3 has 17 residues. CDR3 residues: CASGLVVRNRGENIQYF. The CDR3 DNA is TGTGCTAGTGGTTTGGTAGTGAGAAATCGGGGGGAAAACATTCAGTACTTC. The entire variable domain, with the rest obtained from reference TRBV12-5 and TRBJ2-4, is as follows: DARVTQTPRHKVTEMGQEVTMRCQPILGHNTVFWYRQTMMQGLELLAYFRNRAPLDDSGMPKDRFSAEMPDATLATLKIQPSEPRDSAVYFCASGLVVRNRGENIQYFGAGTRLSVL.

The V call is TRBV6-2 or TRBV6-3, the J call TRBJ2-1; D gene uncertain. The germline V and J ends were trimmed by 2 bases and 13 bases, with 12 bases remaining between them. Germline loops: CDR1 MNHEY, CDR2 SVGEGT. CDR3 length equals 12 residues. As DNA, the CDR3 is TGTGCCAGCAGTTACCCGACCCGCGCCCAGTTCTTC. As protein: CASSYPTRAQFF.

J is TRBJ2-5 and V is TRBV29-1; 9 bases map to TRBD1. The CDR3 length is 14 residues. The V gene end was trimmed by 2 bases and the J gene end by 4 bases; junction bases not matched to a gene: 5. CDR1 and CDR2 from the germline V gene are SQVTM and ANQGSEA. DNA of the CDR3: TGCAGCGTTGAAAAGGACAGGGGCGGAGAGACCCAGTACTTC. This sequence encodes CSVEKDRGGETQYF.

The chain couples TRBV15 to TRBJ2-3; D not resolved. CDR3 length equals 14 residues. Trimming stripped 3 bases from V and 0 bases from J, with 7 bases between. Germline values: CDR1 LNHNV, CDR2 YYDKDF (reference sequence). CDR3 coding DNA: TGTGCCACCAGCAGGCTTGCTAGCACAGATACGCAGTATTTT. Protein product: CATSRLASTDTQYF.